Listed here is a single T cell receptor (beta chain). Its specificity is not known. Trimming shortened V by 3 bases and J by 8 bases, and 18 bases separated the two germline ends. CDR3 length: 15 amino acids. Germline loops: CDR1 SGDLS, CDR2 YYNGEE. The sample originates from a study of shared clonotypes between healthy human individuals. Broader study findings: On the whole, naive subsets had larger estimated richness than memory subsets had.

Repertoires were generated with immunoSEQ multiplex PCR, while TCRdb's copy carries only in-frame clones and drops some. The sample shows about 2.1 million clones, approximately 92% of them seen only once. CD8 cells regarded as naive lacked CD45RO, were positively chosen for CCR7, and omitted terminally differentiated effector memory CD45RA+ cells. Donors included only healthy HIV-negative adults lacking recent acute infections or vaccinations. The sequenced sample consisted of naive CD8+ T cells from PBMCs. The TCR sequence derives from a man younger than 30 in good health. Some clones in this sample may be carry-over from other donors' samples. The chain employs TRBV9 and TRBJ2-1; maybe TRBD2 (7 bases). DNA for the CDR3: TGTGCCAGCAGCGAGTCGGGGGGCGTTAATCATGAGCAGTTCTTC. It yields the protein CASSESGGVNHEQFF. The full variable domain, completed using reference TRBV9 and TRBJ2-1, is DSGVTQTPKHLITATGQRVTLRCSPRSGDLSVYWYQQSLDQGLQFLIQYYNGEERAKGNILERFSAQQFPDLHSELNLSSLELGDSALYFCASSESGGVNHEQFFGPGTRLTVL.